Listed below are T cell receptor beta chains from one sample, sequenced in a study of blood T cell repertoires in COVID-19. Profiling relied on immunoSEQ multiplex PCR, and the TCRdb table lists in-frame clones only, not all of them. The table has over 200,000 clones, 83% seen once. Sequencing was carried out using peripheral blood. The receptors shown here come from a woman in her twenties or thirties with COVID-19, enrolled during active disease. The CDR3 runs from the conserved cysteine through the conserved F or W. Fields, in order: D gene, clone size, J gene, CDR3 length, V gene, CDR3 DNA, CDR3 protein. D genes are given only for firm matches. Only some rows state a clone size, as once, few, many or a class for expanded clones.

d_gene: TRBD2
abundance: .
j_gene: TRBJ2-5
len: 15
v_gene: TRBV5-1
CDR3nt: TGCGCCAGCAGCTTGTTCAGCGGGGGGCCGGAGACCCAGTACTTC
CDR3aa: CASSLFSGGPETQYF

d_gene: .
abundance: .
j_gene: TRBJ2-7
len: 13
v_gene: TRBV6-5
CDR3nt: TGTGCCAGCAGTTACTCGGTCAGCTACGAGCAGTACTTC
CDR3aa: CASSYSVSYEQYF

d_gene: .
abundance: .
j_gene: TRBJ1-1
len: 13
v_gene: TRBV12-3/TRBV12-4
CDR3nt: TGTGCCAGCAGTTTGACATTAAACACTGAAGCTTTCTTT
CDR3aa: CASSLTLNTEAFF

d_gene: .
abundance: .
j_gene: TRBJ1-3
len: 15
v_gene: TRBV2
CDR3nt: TGTGCCAGCAGGGCGGCGCCCACCTCTGGAAACACCATATATTTT
CDR3aa: CASRAAPTSGNTIYF

d_gene: TRBD1
abundance: .
j_gene: TRBJ1-4
len: 15
v_gene: TRBV5-1
CDR3nt: TGCGCCAGCAGCTGGACGACAGGGGGCGGAGAAAAACTGTTTTTT
CDR3aa: CASSWTTGGGEKLFF

d_gene: TRBD1
abundance: .
j_gene: TRBJ2-5
len: 12
v_gene: TRBV29-1
CDR3nt: TGCAGCGCCGGACAGGGTCGAGAGACCCAGTACTTC
CDR3aa: CSAGQGRETQYF

d_gene: TRBD1
abundance: .
j_gene: TRBJ1-1
len: 14
v_gene: TRBV5-6
CDR3nt: TGTGCCAGCAGCCCTGGGACAGGGGGCACTGAAGCTTTCTTT
CDR3aa: CASSPGTGGTEAFF

d_gene: .
abundance: .
j_gene: TRBJ2-4
len: 15
v_gene: TRBV18
CDR3nt: TGTGCCAGCGCCAAGGGGTTTGCGACGCAAAACATTCAGTACTTC
CDR3aa: CASAKGFATQNIQYF

d_gene: .
abundance: once
j_gene: TRBJ2-1
len: 14
v_gene: TRBV5-1
CDR3nt: TGCGCCAGCAGCTTGGTTGTGACTAACAATGAGCAGTTCTTC
CDR3aa: CASSLVVTNNEQFF

d_gene: .
abundance: .
j_gene: TRBJ1-6
len: 15
v_gene: TRBV10-1
CDR3nt: TGCGCCAGCAGTAAGGACGGGGGAATAAATTCACCCCTCCACTTT
CDR3aa: CASSKDGGINSPLHF

d_gene: .
abundance: .
j_gene: TRBJ2-7
len: 15
v_gene: TRBV29-1
CDR3nt: TGCAGCGTTGGAGGGGGTGGACGGCGGGTCTACGAGCAGTACTTC
CDR3aa: CSVGGGGRRVYEQYF

d_gene: .
abundance: .
j_gene: TRBJ2-7
len: 13
v_gene: TRBV11-3
CDR3nt: TGTGCCAGCAGCTTCGGACTCGCCCACGAGCAGTACTTC
CDR3aa: CASSFGLAHEQYF

d_gene: .
abundance: .
j_gene: TRBJ2-5
len: 13
v_gene: TRBV11-3
CDR3nt: TGTGCCAGCAGCACCGGTTCGGAAGAGACCCAGTACTTC
CDR3aa: CASSTGSEETQYF

d_gene: TRBD1
abundance: .
j_gene: TRBJ2-5
len: 16
v_gene: TRBV18
CDR3nt: TGTGCCAGCTCACCCTTAGGACAGGGGGCCCACGAGACCCAGTACTTC
CDR3aa: CASSPLGQGAHETQYF

d_gene: TRBD1
abundance: few
j_gene: TRBJ1-2
len: 15
v_gene: TRBV19
CDR3nt: TGTGCCAGTAGTAGTAACAGGGGCCCGTTCTATGGCTACACCTTC
CDR3aa: CASSSNRGPFYGYTF

d_gene: .
abundance: .
j_gene: TRBJ1-3
len: 15
v_gene: TRBV19
CDR3nt: TGTGCCAGTACTTCGACCTGGGAGGCAGGAAACACCATATATTTT
CDR3aa: CASTSTWEAGNTIYF

d_gene: .
abundance: .
j_gene: TRBJ2-3
len: 13
v_gene: TRBV19
CDR3nt: TGTGCCAGTAGTATGGCTGCGGATAATACGCAGTATTTT
CDR3aa: CASSMAADNTQYF

d_gene: TRBD1
abundance: .
j_gene: TRBJ1-1
len: 15
v_gene: TRBV7-8
CDR3nt: TGTGCCAGCAGCTCAGTACTTGACAGGGTCACTGAAGCTTTCTTT
CDR3aa: CASSSVLDRVTEAFF

d_gene: TRBD2
abundance: .
j_gene: TRBJ2-4
len: 15
v_gene: TRBV5-4
CDR3nt: TGTGCCAGCAGCCCGGGGACTAGCGGGAGACACATTCAGTACTTC
CDR3aa: CASSPGTSGRHIQYF

d_gene: TRBD2
abundance: .
j_gene: TRBJ2-5
len: 14
v_gene: TRBV2
CDR3nt: TGTGCCAGCAGCGCTCGCCAAGCGGGGGAGACCCAGTACTTC
CDR3aa: CASSARQAGETQYF

d_gene: TRBD2
abundance: .
j_gene: TRBJ2-1
len: 14
v_gene: TRBV7-6
CDR3nt: TGTGCCAGCAGCTTAGGGCGGGGGGTTGATGAGCAGTTCTTC
CDR3aa: CASSLGRGVDEQFF

d_gene: .
abundance: .
j_gene: TRBJ2-7
len: 18
v_gene: TRBV27
CDR3nt: TGTGCCACCCATTCCCCAGACCTACAGGGACCCTTCTCCTACGAGCAGTACTTC
CDR3aa: CATHSPDLQGPFSYEQYF

d_gene: .
abundance: .
j_gene: TRBJ1-5
len: 14
v_gene: TRBV9
CDR3nt: TGTGCCAGCAGTGTCGGGGGGAGCAATCAGCCCCAGCATTTT
CDR3aa: CASSVGGSNQPQHF

d_gene: TRBD2
abundance: few
j_gene: TRBJ2-1
len: 16
v_gene: TRBV11-1
CDR3nt: TGTGCCAGCAGCCTTCGTTGGAGCGGGAGCTCGGGGGAGCAGTTCTTC
CDR3aa: CASSLRWSGSSGEQFF

d_gene: TRBD1
abundance: .
j_gene: TRBJ1-1
len: 15
v_gene: TRBV6-6
CDR3nt: TGTGCCAGCAGCAACCCACAGGGGGGGAGCACTGAAGCTTTCTTT
CDR3aa: CASSNPQGGSTEAFF

d_gene: .
abundance: .
j_gene: TRBJ1-2
len: 13
v_gene: TRBV7-2
CDR3nt: TGTGCCTGTAGGCAGGATGCTAACTATGGCTACACCTTC
CDR3aa: CACRQDANYGYTF

d_gene: .
abundance: once
j_gene: TRBJ1-3
len: 14
v_gene: TRBV6-2/TRBV6-3
CDR3nt: TGTGCCAGCAGCCCCCCGGTTCCGGGAAACACCATATATTTT
CDR3aa: CASSPPVPGNTIYF

d_gene: TRBD2
abundance: .
j_gene: TRBJ2-3
len: 16
v_gene: TRBV11-1
CDR3nt: TGTGCCAGCAGCTCGTGGACGGGGGAGGGCGAAGATACGCAGTATTTT
CDR3aa: CASSSWTGEGEDTQYF

d_gene: TRBD1
abundance: .
j_gene: TRBJ1-6
len: 14
v_gene: TRBV6-5
CDR3nt: TGTGCCAGCAGTTTCGGGACAGTGGGTTCACCCCTCCACTTT
CDR3aa: CASSFGTVGSPLHF

d_gene: .
abundance: .
j_gene: TRBJ1-2
len: 16
v_gene: TRBV23-1
CDR3nt: TGCGCCAGCAGTCAATCCCCGGGGAGAAATGGCTATGGCTACACCTTC
CDR3aa: CASSQSPGRNGYGYTF

d_gene: TRBD2
abundance: .
j_gene: TRBJ2-1
len: 15
v_gene: TRBV7-6
CDR3nt: TGTGCCAGCAGCTTAGGACTAGCGGATTTCAATGAGCAGTTCTTC
CDR3aa: CASSLGLADFNEQFF

d_gene: .
abundance: .
j_gene: TRBJ2-4
len: 16
v_gene: TRBV6-4
CDR3nt: TGTGCCAGCAGCATCAGGGGGACTTTAGCCAAAAACATTCAGTACTTC
CDR3aa: CASSIRGTLAKNIQYF

d_gene: .
abundance: .
j_gene: TRBJ1-4
len: 14
v_gene: TRBV18
CDR3nt: TGTGCCAGCTCACCAGGGGCGGCTAATGAAAAACTGTTTTTT
CDR3aa: CASSPGAANEKLFF

d_gene: .
abundance: .
j_gene: TRBJ1-2
len: 11
v_gene: TRBV7-9
CDR3nt: TGTGCCAGCAGCTCGACAGAAAGCTACACCTTC
CDR3aa: CASSSTESYTF

d_gene: .
abundance: .
j_gene: TRBJ1-2
len: 14
v_gene: TRBV18
CDR3nt: TGTGCCAGCTCACCGCGGCATGAGGAACTTGGCTACACCTTC
CDR3aa: CASSPRHEELGYTF

d_gene: .
abundance: .
j_gene: TRBJ2-5
len: 14
v_gene: TRBV12-5
CDR3nt: TGTGCTAGTGGTTTGTACTACCGACAAGAGACCCAGTACTTC
CDR3aa: CASGLYYRQETQYF

d_gene: .
abundance: .
j_gene: TRBJ2-5
len: 16
v_gene: TRBV7-7
CDR3nt: TGTGCCAGCAGCCGTAATCTAGGGGTTCGGGTGGAGACCCAGTACTTC
CDR3aa: CASSRNLGVRVETQYF

d_gene: TRBD2
abundance: .
j_gene: TRBJ2-2
len: 17
v_gene: TRBV7-2
CDR3nt: TGTGCCAGCAGCCCTCGGACTAGCGGGGGGGTCGCCGGGGAGCTGTTTTTT
CDR3aa: CASSPRTSGGVAGELFF

d_gene: .
abundance: .
j_gene: TRBJ2-3
len: 14
v_gene: TRBV5-6
CDR3nt: TGTGCCAGCAGCTTTCCAGGGTCCGCAGATACGCAGTATTTT
CDR3aa: CASSFPGSADTQYF

d_gene: .
abundance: many
j_gene: TRBJ1-1
len: 13
v_gene: TRBV6-5
CDR3nt: TGTGCCAGCAATTATTCCCCGGGCACTGAAGCTTTCTTT
CDR3aa: CASNYSPGTEAFF

d_gene: .
abundance: .
j_gene: TRBJ2-7
len: 15
v_gene: TRBV30
CDR3nt: TGTGCCTGGAGCCAGGTTGACAGACTCTACCACGAGCAGTACTTC
CDR3aa: CAWSQVDRLYHEQYF

d_gene: .
abundance: .
j_gene: TRBJ2-7
len: 14
v_gene: TRBV11-2
CDR3nt: TGTGCCAGCAGCGCCGACAGGACCTCCTACGAGCAGTACTTC
CDR3aa: CASSADRTSYEQYF

d_gene: .
abundance: .
j_gene: TRBJ2-7
len: 15
v_gene: TRBV6-2/TRBV6-3
CDR3nt: TGTGCCAGCAGTTACCCGAAAGGGGAATCCTACGAGCAGTACTTC
CDR3aa: CASSYPKGESYEQYF

d_gene: .
abundance: once
j_gene: TRBJ1-1
len: 12
v_gene: TRBV30
CDR3nt: TGTGCCTGGGGGAGACTAATACCAGGAGCTTTCTTT
CDR3aa: CAWGRLIPGAFF

d_gene: TRBD2
abundance: .
j_gene: TRBJ2-3
len: 17
v_gene: TRBV14
CDR3nt: TGTGCCAGCACCCAAGTTCCGCGGGGGTCGAGCACAGATACGCAGTATTTT
CDR3aa: CASTQVPRGSSTDTQYF

d_gene: TRBD1
abundance: .
j_gene: TRBJ2-6
len: 16
v_gene: TRBV19
CDR3nt: TGTGCCAGTAGGAAACAGGGGGCGTCTGGGGCCAACGTCCTGACTTTC
CDR3aa: CASRKQGASGANVLTF